Below are 10 T cell receptor beta chains sequenced from a single sample in a study of blood T cells in healthy people across ages. A second PCR, run for about 7 to 12 cycles, used a sample-barcoded 5' primer plus a J-beta primer mix. TCRdb analysed the 5' RACE reads with MiXCR anew, one entry per CDR3 protein. The sample lists roughly 800,000 distinct CDR3 sequences, 53% occurring once. The specimen sequenced was blood. The receptors were sampled from a man of 80 years or more in good health.

This clonotype has more than one count but fewer than ten. The chain has TRBV7-2 and TRBJ1-4; TRBD1 is a possible D gene (6 bases). The CDR3 has 14 amino acids. Germline V gene sequence: CDR1 SGHTA, CDR2 FQGNSA. The V and J ends lost 4 bases and 6 bases respectively, with 12 bases between them. For the CDR3, the DNA is TGTGCCAGCAGCTCCGGGACATCCGATGAAAAACTGTTTTTT. It encodes CASSSGTSDEKLFF.

J is TRBJ2-1 and V is TRBV10-3; 7 positions agree with TRBD1. V lost 7 bases and J lost 4; bases outside the gene matches: 10. The CDR3 sequence is 15 residues long. Looked up from germline, CDR1 is ENHRY and CDR2 is SYGVKD. The CDR3 DNA is TGTGCCATCACCGCCCACTCGACAGGGTACAATGAGCAGTTCTTC. This codes for CAITAHSTGYNEQFF.

As for this clonotype: The junction departs from the called germline gene at one end, perhaps through a read error. The chain employs TRBV7-9 and TRBJ2-3; 7 nucleotides agree with TRBD2. CDR3 length: 20 residues. Germline CDR1 is SEHNR and CDR2 is FQNEAQ (reference sequence). CDR3 protein: CACSPVGLPGREGDTDTQYF. The CDR3 DNA reads TGTGCCTGCAGCCCGGTTGGTCTCCCTGGGAGGGAGGGCGACACAGATACGCAGTATTTT.

This clonotype appeared once. Germline and junction disagree at one end, which may indicate a read error. The chain is built from TRBV4-2 and TRBJ2-6; TRBD1 might be the D (5 bases). The CDR3 is 16 amino acids. The germline CDR1 and CDR2 sequences are LGHNA and YNFKEQ. The CDR3 reads CASSQEVGSGANALTF. CDR3 nucleotide sequence: TGTGCCAGCAGCCAAGAAGTAGGGTCTGGGGCCAACGCCCTGACTTTC.

The chain is built from TRBV11-3 and TRBJ2-7; D unresolved. The CDR3 sequence is 12 residues long. V was pared by 0 bases and J by 3 bases, with 3 bases between. Germline V gene sequence: CDR1 SGHNT, CDR2 YENEEA. The DNA for the CDR3 is TGTGCCAGCAGCTTAGACAACTACGAGCAGTACTTC. Translation: CASSLDNYEQYF.

This clonotype was seen a single time. CDR3: CASSWGKASGAYEQYF. In DNA form, the CDR3 reads TGTGCCAGCAGTTGGGGTAAGGCTAGCGGGGCCTACGAGCAGTACTTC. This chain uses TRBV2 with TRBJ2-1; 9 bases match TRBD2. The J call may be wrong; the DNA end is better matched by TRBJ2-7. This CDR3 comprises 16 residues. From germline, CDR1 is SNHLY and CDR2 FYNNEI.

The rearrangement uses TRBV6-5 and TRBJ1-2; 7 nucleotides line up with TRBD1. The germline V gene has CDR1 MNHEY and CDR2 SVGAGI. With V trimmed by 6 bases and J by 2 bases, 12 bases remained unmatched. There are 16 residues in the CDR3. The CDR3: CASSPTPTGRNYGYTF. CDR3 DNA: TGTGCCAGCAGCCCAACGCCGACAGGGCGAAACTATGGCTACACCTTC.

This clonotype has more than one count but fewer than ten. This chain joins TRBV20-1 and TRBJ2-7; TRBD2 aligns across 12 bases. This CDR3 comprises 15 residues. Unmatched junction bases numbered 11, after V lost 6 bases and J lost 5 bases. CDR1 is DFQATT and CDR2 is SNEGSKA in the germline V gene (reference sequence). CDR3 sequence: CSASGASGRVHEQYF. In nucleotides, the CDR3 is TGCAGTGCCTCGGGGGCTAGCGGGAGGGTCCACGAGCAGTACTTC.

The chain recombines TRBV6-6 with TRBJ1-6, with no clear D. Germline CDR1 is MNHNY and CDR2 is SVGAGI (reference sequence). The CDR3 totals 13 residues. Trimming pared 6 bases from V and 11 bases from J, leaving 14 bases between. DNA of the CDR3: TGTGCCAGCAGCTCAGAGTGGAACACACCCCTCCACTTT. This sequence encodes CASSSEWNTPLHF.

The V and J genes are TRBV27 and TRBJ2-7, with 9 bases that match TRBD2. Germline assignment: CDR1 MNHEY and CDR2 SMNVEV (reference sequence). The CDR3 consists of 16 residues. V trimming: 5 bases; J trimming: 0 bases; junction bases outside the gene matches: 8. CDR3 DNA: TGTGCCAGCAGTCCAAGGACTAGCGTGAGCTCCTACGAGCAGTACTTC. Translating gives CASSPRTSVSSYEQYF.